The rows below give T cell receptor beta chains drawn from one sample of a study of CD8+CD57+ T cells in acquired aplastic anemia. Each CDR3 protein is one row after TCRdb ran MiXCR on the reads. This sample has about 270,000 distinct CDR3 sequences, with around 60% found just once. Sequencing input: sorted CD4+, CD8+, or CD8+CD57+ T cells (not recorded which) from PBMCs. Receptor source: a human donor with severe aplastic anemia or a healthy control (not recorded which). The CDR3 runs from the conserved cysteine through the conserved F or W. Each record gives: clone size, J gene, V gene, D gene, CDR3 protein, CDR3 DNA. D genes are given only for firm matches. A row's size may be missing; if present it is once, few, many or a size class.

abundance: once
j_gene: TRBJ2-7
v_gene: TRBV24-1
d_gene: TRBD2
CDR3aa: CATSDTTSIYEQYF
CDR3nt: TGTGCCACCAGTGACACGACTAGCATCTACGAGCAGTACTTC

abundance: NA
j_gene: TRBJ1-6
v_gene: TRBV10-1
d_gene: NA
CDR3aa: CASSESYSPLHF
CDR3nt: TGCGCCAGCAGTGAGTCGTATTCACCCCTCCACTTT

abundance: NA
j_gene: TRBJ2-6
v_gene: TRBV10-3
d_gene: NA
CDR3aa: CAINESGFSSGANVLTF
CDR3nt: TGTGCCATCAATGAGTCCGGCTTCTCCTCTGGGGCCAACGTCCTGACTTTC

abundance: many
j_gene: TRBJ2-2
v_gene: TRBV20-1
d_gene: NA
CDR3aa: CSARDSTNTGELFF
CDR3nt: TGCAGTGCTAGGGACAGTACGAACACCGGGGAGCTGTTTTTT

abundance: NA
j_gene: TRBJ2-7
v_gene: TRBV12-3/TRBV12-4
d_gene: NA
CDR3aa: CASSLAGLGYEQYF
CDR3nt: TGTGCCAGCAGTTTGGCTGGCCTCGGCTACGAGCAGTACTTC

abundance: NA
j_gene: TRBJ1-1
v_gene: TRBV2
d_gene: NA
CDR3aa: CASVWNTEAFF
CDR3nt: TGTGCCAGCGTCTGGAACACTGAAGCTTTCTTT

abundance: NA
j_gene: TRBJ2-5
v_gene: TRBV29-1
d_gene: NA
CDR3aa: CSVDKSTQETQYF
CDR3nt: TGCAGCGTTGATAAGTCCACACAAGAGACCCAGTACTTC

abundance: few
j_gene: TRBJ1-5
v_gene: TRBV24-1
d_gene: TRBD1
CDR3aa: CATSRTGGQPQHF
CDR3nt: TGTGCCACCAGTCGAACAGGGGGTCAGCCCCAGCATTTT

abundance: once
j_gene: TRBJ2-2
v_gene: TRBV15
d_gene: NA
CDR3aa: CATSRERGLVGELFF
CDR3nt: TGTGCCACCAGCAGAGAGCGGGGGCTGGTCGGGGAGCTGTTTTTT

abundance: NA
j_gene: TRBJ2-7
v_gene: TRBV24-1
d_gene: TRBD2
CDR3aa: CATSDRTSTYEQYF
CDR3nt: TGTGCCACCAGTGACCGGACTAGCACCTACGAGCAGTACTTC

abundance: NA
j_gene: TRBJ1-3
v_gene: TRBV7-6
d_gene: NA
CDR3aa: CASSPNQMNTIYF
CDR3nt: TGTGCCAGCAGTCCGAACCAGATGAACACCATATATTTT

abundance: NA
j_gene: TRBJ1-2
v_gene: TRBV10-1
d_gene: NA
CDR3aa: CASPLRNGDYGYTF
CDR3nt: TGCGCCAGCCCCCTCCGTAATGGGGACTATGGCTACACCTTC

abundance: many
j_gene: TRBJ1-1
v_gene: TRBV12-5
d_gene: NA
CDR3aa: CASGAGYTEAFF
CDR3nt: TGTGCTAGTGGGGCAGGGTACACTGAAGCTTTCTTT

abundance: NA
j_gene: TRBJ1-5
v_gene: TRBV2
d_gene: NA
CDR3aa: CASSAATVSNQPQHF
CDR3nt: TGTGCCAGCAGTGCCGCGACAGTTAGCAATCAGCCCCAGCATTTT

abundance: NA
j_gene: TRBJ1-4
v_gene: TRBV7-6
d_gene: NA
CDR3aa: CASSPVGGAKKLFF
CDR3nt: TGTGCCAGCAGCCCAGTTGGAGGGGCAAAAAAACTGTTTTTT

abundance: few
j_gene: TRBJ2-7
v_gene: TRBV19
d_gene: NA
CDR3aa: CASSKQGRHEQYF
CDR3nt: TGTGCCAGTAGTAAGCAGGGGAGGCACGAGCAGTACTTC

abundance: many
j_gene: TRBJ2-1
v_gene: TRBV6-6
d_gene: TRBD2
CDR3aa: CASSYSQAGGNEQFF
CDR3nt: TGTGCCAGCAGTTACTCTCAAGCGGGGGGAAATGAGCAGTTCTTC

abundance: many
j_gene: TRBJ2-1
v_gene: TRBV9
d_gene: NA
CDR3aa: CASSVGVAGEQFF
CDR3nt: TGTGCCAGCAGCGTAGGGGTTGCGGGTGAGCAGTTCTTC